This TCR beta chain was retrieved from a study of T cell responses to AZD1222 COVID-19 vaccine. General study findings and limits: Of the AZD1222 recipients, only 5 to 7 were seropositive at baseline. Clonal diversity may have been underestimated in mostly white British donors. The breadth and depth of Spike-specific TCRs increased once two AZD1222 doses had been given.

TCRdb's table, derived via immunoSEQ multiplex PCR, lists solely in-frame clones and lacks some. The sample records approximately 150,000 clones, roughly 87% being singletons. The CDR3 spans 17 residues. Germline CDR1 is SGDLS and CDR2 is YYNGEE. Trimming removed 0 bases from V and 4 bases from J, with 17 bases in between. As regards this clone: The antigen is not known.

The chain couples TRBV9 to TRBJ1-3; D perhaps matches TRBD1 (6 bases). The sample consisted of peripheral blood, taken on day 0 of AZD1222 vaccination. This TCR derives from an adult in good health. The CDR3 sequence is CASSVDFVGGPGNTIYF. In DNA, the CDR3 is TGTGCCAGCAGCGTAGATTTCGTAGGGGGACCAGGAAACACCATATATTTT.